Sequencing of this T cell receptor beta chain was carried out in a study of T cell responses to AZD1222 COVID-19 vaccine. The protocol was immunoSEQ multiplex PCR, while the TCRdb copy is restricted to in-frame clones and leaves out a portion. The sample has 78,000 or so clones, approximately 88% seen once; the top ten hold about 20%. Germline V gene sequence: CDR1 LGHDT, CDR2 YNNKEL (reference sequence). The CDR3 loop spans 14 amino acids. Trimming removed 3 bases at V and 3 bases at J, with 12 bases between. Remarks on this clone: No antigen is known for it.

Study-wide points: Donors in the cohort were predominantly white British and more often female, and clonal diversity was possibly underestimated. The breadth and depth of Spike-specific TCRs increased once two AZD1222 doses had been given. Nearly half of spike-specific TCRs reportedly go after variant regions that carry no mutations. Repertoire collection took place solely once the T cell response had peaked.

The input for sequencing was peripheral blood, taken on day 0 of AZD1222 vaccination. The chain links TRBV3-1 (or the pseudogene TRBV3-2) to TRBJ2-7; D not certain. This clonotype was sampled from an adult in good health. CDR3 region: CASSHFRGHYEQYF. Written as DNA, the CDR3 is TGTGCCAGCAGCCACTTTAGAGGCCACTACGAGCAGTACTTC.